This entry lists 5 T cell receptor beta chains sequenced from one sample in a study of CD8 T cells in ankylosing spondylitis (dated 2017 in TCRdb). The library relied on 5' RACE. For sequencing, an Illumina HiSeq 2500 was employed. The public sequencing data were trimmed at Q25 with fastp and processed into clonotypes with MiXCR by TCRdb, which kept only in-frame beta chains. Each entry is one CDR3 protein sequence, shown with its most common DNA and genes. The sample table records under 250,000 distinct CDR3 sequences; about 30% of these occur just once. The top ten constitute approximately 4.4% of the sample. The material sequenced was blood, either unsorted or a sorted T cell fraction (not recorded which). The receptors were gathered from a male donor with ankylosing spondylitis or in good health (not recorded which).

The chain combines TRBV3-1 with TRBJ1-3; the D gene is possibly TRBD1 (5 bases). This CDR3 has 15 residues. Trimming shortened V by 5 bases and J by 0 bases, and 11 bases separated the two germline ends. CDR1 and CDR2 from the germline V gene are LGHDT and YNNKEL (reference sequence). The CDR3 loop is CASSNGGNSGNTIYF. As DNA, the CDR3 is TGTGCCAGCAGCAACGGGGGGAACTCTGGAAACACCATATATTTT.

The genes are TRBV12-3 or TRBV12-4 and TRBJ1-2; D ambiguous. V lost 4 bases and J 6 bases, leaving 15 bases between the germline ends. The CDR3 sequence is 14 residues long. The CDR3 DNA sequence: TGTGCCAGCAGTTCACGGAGGGTTGGGGATGGCTACACCTTC. Protein sequence: CASSSRRVGDGYTF.

CDR3 coding DNA: TGTGCCAGCAGTTTTGGGGGGGGGACCGGGGAGCTGTTTTTT. Its translation: CASSFGGGTGELFF. The chain has TRBV12-3 or TRBV12-4 and TRBJ2-2; 7 nucleotides align to TRBD2. Germline trimming cut 3 bases from V and 5 bases from J; bases unmatched to any gene: 3. This CDR3 has 14 amino acids.

A few counts support this clonotype. The gene calls are TRBV6-1 and TRBJ2-5, with 11 bases matching TRBD1. The V segment lost 5 bases and the J segment 5 bases; nucleotides outside the gene matches: 7. From germline, CDR1 is MNHNS and CDR2 SASEGT. The CDR3 spans 15 residues. The CDR3 loop reads CASSQGQGEFETQYF. The CDR3 coding sequence is TGTGCCAGCAGTCAGGGACAGGGGGAGTTCGAGACCCAGTACTTC.

This clonotype has only a few counts. The J gene is TRBJ2-7, the V gene TRBV20-1; D tentatively reads TRBD1 or TRBD2 (6 bases each). The CDR3 covers 13 residues. Germline V lookup: CDR1 DFQATT, CDR2 SNEGSKA (reference sequence). V was shortened by 1 base and J by 0 bases, with 7 bases between the two germline ends. CDR3 loop: CSARGGASYEQYF. The CDR3 nucleotides read TGCAGTGCTAGAGGGGGGGCCTCCTACGAGCAGTACTTC.